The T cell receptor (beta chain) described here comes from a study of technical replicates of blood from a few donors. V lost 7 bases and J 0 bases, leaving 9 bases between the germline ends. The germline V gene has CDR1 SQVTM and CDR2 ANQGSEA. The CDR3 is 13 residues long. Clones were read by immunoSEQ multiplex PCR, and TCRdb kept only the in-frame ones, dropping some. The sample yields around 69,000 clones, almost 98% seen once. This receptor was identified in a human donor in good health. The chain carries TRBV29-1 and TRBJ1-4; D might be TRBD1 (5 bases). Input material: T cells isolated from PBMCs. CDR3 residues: CSAQGATNEKLFF. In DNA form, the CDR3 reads TGCAGCGCCCAGGGTGCAACTAATGAAAAACTGTTTTTT.